This T cell receptor (beta chain) came from a study of tumor-infiltrating lymphocytes in primary liver carcinoma. The overall study: Those enrolled were patients of both sexes, who were aged 30 to 69 years.

CDR1 is SGHTS and CDR2 is YDEGEE in the germline V gene. Trimming removed 6 bases from V and 7 bases from J; junction bases left unmatched: 9. CDR3 length equals 16 residues. The template, 450 to 650 ng total RNA, yielded TCR beta cDNA made with a constant-region primer. Three nested multiplex PCR rounds of slightly modified ARM-PCR generated TCR beta libraries. In the first two PCR rounds, TRBV1-TRBV30 forward primers were paired with a C-beta reverse primer, and each round lasted around 10 cycles. TCRdb processed the multiplex PCR reads anew with MiXCR; each CDR3 protein has one entry. The sample shows about 29,000 distinct CDR3 sequences, roughly four fifths of them seen only once. It was from roughly 20-30 mg of unsorted bulk tissue that RNA and DNA were co-extracted.

The sequencing input was liver tumor tissue from sampling region 5. The sample's subset: tumor region T5, tumor centre. This TCR was sampled from a middle-aged man with primary liver carcinoma and hepatitis B virus infection. The chain has TRBV5-8 and TRBJ2-1; 14 nucleotides line up with TRBD2. The CDR3 is CASTLGLAGVKNEQFF. The DNA for the CDR3 is TGTGCCAGCACTTTGGGACTAGCGGGAGTGAAGAATGAGCAGTTCTTC.